What follows are 12 T cell receptor beta chains derived from one specimen sequenced in a study of read filtering for tumor transcriptome and immune sequencing. The library was built from roughly 400 ng RNA with molecular barcoded adaptors for alpha/delta and beta/gamma chains. TCRdb called the reads again in MiXCR, with one record for every CDR3 protein. The table shows 100,000 to 150,000 distinct CDR3 sequences, with 10% to 15% occurring only once. Sequenced material: a population of CD138-negative cells sorted from bone marrow. The receptors derive from a donor at least 40 years old with multiple myeloma.

CDR3 residues: CASGSLDFRWGDQYF. The DNA for the CDR3 is TGTGCCAGCGGATCTTTGGACTTTCGGTGGGGCGATCAGTACTTC. The chain is built from TRBV7-2 and TRBJ2-7; D possibly matches TRBD1 or TRBD2 (5 bases each). Trimming shortened V by 8 bases and J by 10 bases, and 27 bases separated the two germline ends. This CDR3 contains 15 residues. Germline CDR1 reads SGHTA; CDR2 reads FQGNSA.

Details on this clonotype: Possible read error: a much larger clone is one base away. The gene calls are TRBV28 and TRBJ1-6; D remains unclear. This CDR3 region has 12 residues. Germline V gives CDR1 MDHEN, CDR2 SYDVKM. CDR3 protein: CASSWADSPPHF. In DNA form, the CDR3 reads TGTGCCAGCAGTTGGGCCGATTCACCCCCCCACTTT. Full variable domain (outside the CDR3, taken from reference TRBV28 and TRBJ1-6): DVKVTQSSRYLVKRTGEKVFLECVQDMDHENMFWYRQDPGLGLRLIYFSYDVKMKEKGDIPEGYSVSREKKERFSLILESASTNQTSMYLCASSWADSPPHFGNGTRLTVT.

This clonotype was seen ten or more times. The chain carries TRBV6-5 and TRBJ2-7, with a tentative D call TRBD1 (5 bases). In germline, CDR1 is MNHEY, CDR2 SVGAGI. Between the trimmed V and J ends, which lost 5 bases and 3 bases, there was a span of 14 bases. The CDR3 loop spans 14 amino acids. The CDR3 region is CASSPYGRDYEQYF. The DNA for the CDR3 is TGTGCCAGCAGTCCCTATGGCAGGGACTACGAGCAGTACTTC.

This clonotype has ten or more counts. This sequence joins TRBV7-2 and TRBJ2-1, with 8 bases lining up with TRBD2. The CDR3 extends over 15 amino acids. With 6 bases clipped from V and 8 bases from J, the junction kept 12 bases outside the gene matches. The germline gives CDR1 SGHTA, CDR2 FQGNSA. For the CDR3, the DNA is TGTGCCAGCAGGTCTCCGGGACTAGGTTTGGATGAGCAGTTCTTC. Its translation is CASRSPGLGLDEQFF.

Of note for this clonotype: A read error may explain this, as a much larger clone is one base away. This rearrangement joins TRBV7-3 to TRBJ2-1; 11 nucleotides line up with TRBD2. The length of the CDR3 is 16 residues. V lost 5 bases and J lost 7; bases outside the gene matches: 10. The germline V gene encodes CDR1 SGHTA and CDR2 FQGTGA. For the CDR3, the DNA is TGTGCCAGCAGCCTAGGACTAGCGGGCCTGGAGAATGAGCAGTTCTTC. Amino acid sequence: CASSLGLAGLENEQFF.

This clonotype was counted many times. This chain connects TRBV7-2 to TRBJ2-3; D may be TRBD1 or TRBD2 (5 bases each). Trimming took off 6 bases at V and 1 base at J, with 11 bases between the two ends. Germline V gives CDR1 SGHTA, CDR2 FQGNSA. The CDR3 totals 14 residues. CDR3 region: CASSILGGTDTQYF. The CDR3 nucleotides are TGTGCCAGCAGTATACTGGGGGGCACAGATACGCAGTATTTT.

This clonotype was found many times. V usage is TRBV7-9 and J usage is TRBJ2-3; D remains unclear. Trimming stripped 4 bases from V and 2 bases from J, with 13 bases between. Germline lookup yields CDR1 SEHNR and CDR2 FQNEAQ (reference sequence). The CDR3 is 15 residues long. The CDR3 protein is CASSSAVKPTDTQYF. The CDR3 nucleotides are TGTGCCAGCAGCTCCGCAGTGAAACCCACAGATACGCAGTATTTT.

The chain joins TRBV6-6 to TRBJ1-5; D remains unclear. The V end lost 6 bases, the J end lost 5 bases, and 14 bases lay between the germline ends. Per the germline V gene, CDR1 is MNHNY and CDR2 is SVGAGI (reference sequence). CDR3 length: 14 amino acids. In nucleotides, the CDR3 is TGTGCCAGCAGCCACCAGTTAGTGGATCAGCCCCAGCATTTT. Its protein product is CASSHQLVDQPQHF.

This clonotype showed up just a few times. The gene calls are TRBV11-2 and TRBJ2-4; 8 nucleotides line up with TRBD2. This CDR3 is built from 14 residues. Germline V gives CDR1 SGHAT, CDR2 FQNNGV. V lost 2 bases, J lost 9 bases, and 6 bases stayed unmatched. The CDR3 sequence: CASSLTGGPGIQYF. CDR3 nucleotide sequence: TGTGCCAGCAGCTTAACGGGAGGGCCGGGCATTCAGTACTTC.

Ten or more counts support this clonotype. This sequence joins TRBV18 and TRBJ1-1; D uncertain. V was clipped by 2 bases and J by 2 bases, with 9 bases between them. Germline CDR1 reads KGHSH; CDR2 reads LQKENI. CDR3 size: 14 residues. The CDR3 sequence is CASSPARANTEAFF. CDR3 nucleotides: TGTGCCAGCTCACCAGCACGGGCCAACACTGAAGCTTTCTTT.

This clonotype has at least ten counts. V usage is TRBV28 and J usage is TRBJ1-1, with D uncertain. V was shortened by 0 bases and J by 4 bases, with 6 bases between the two germline ends. Germline V gene lookup returns CDR1 MDHEN and CDR2 SYDVKM. CDR3 size: 13 residues. As DNA, the CDR3 is TGTGCCAGCAGTTTATGGCGGGGCACTGAAGCTTTCTTT. Translation gives CASSLWRGTEAFF.

The table lists this clonotype with many counts. The chain joins TRBV20-1 to TRBJ2-2; 10 positions agree with TRBD2. Trimming at V came to 5 bases and at J to 6 bases, leaving 6 bases not matched to a gene. There are 14 residues in the CDR3. Germline CDR1 DFQATT, CDR2 SNEGSKA (reference sequence). As DNA, the CDR3 is TGCAGTGCTGAAGCGGGAGGGCTATCCGGGGAGCTGTTTTTT. Residues: CSAEAGGLSGELFF.